The clone carrying this T cell receptor (beta chain) was recorded only once. What it recognizes is unknown. These data are taken from a study of shared clonotypes between healthy human individuals. Study-level background: Each donor had three CD4 naive, three CD4 memory, two CD8 naive and one CD8 memory plate. The study, taken as a whole, reports: It was observed that approximately 5% of naive CD4 clonotypes were shared across a handful of donors. Sampling involved blood alone; tissue repertoires likely differ.

Trimming removed 5 bases from V and 2 bases from J, with 13 bases in between. The CDR3 is made up of 15 amino acids. From germline, CDR1 is SGHAT and CDR2 FQNNGV. Tens of thousands of T cell genomes (about 0.2 ug DNA) went into each sorted-subset replicate. Libraries were prepared by immunoSEQ multiplex PCR; TCRdb keeps only in-frame clonotypes and omits some of them. This sample has a few million clones, with 92% found just once. The sample consisted of naive CD4+ T cells from PBMCs. Subset meaning: CD45RA+ positively selected. The source is a man between 18 and 35 years old in good health. Some clones in this sample may be carry-over from other donors' samples. The chain uses TRBV11-2 and TRBJ2-1, with D perhaps matching TRBD1 or TRBD2 (5 bases each). The CDR3 loop reads CASSPGLAPYNEQFF. CDR3 bases: TGTGCCAGCAGCCCAGGGCTAGCCCCCTACAATGAGCAGTTCTTC. Complete variable domain (other parts from reference TRBV11-2 and TRBJ2-1): EAGVAQSPRYKIIEKRQSVAFWCNPISGHATLYWYQQILGQGPKLLIQFQNNGVVDDSQLPKDRFSAERLKGVDSTLKIQPAKLEDSAVYLCASSPGLAPYNEQFFGPGTRLTVL.